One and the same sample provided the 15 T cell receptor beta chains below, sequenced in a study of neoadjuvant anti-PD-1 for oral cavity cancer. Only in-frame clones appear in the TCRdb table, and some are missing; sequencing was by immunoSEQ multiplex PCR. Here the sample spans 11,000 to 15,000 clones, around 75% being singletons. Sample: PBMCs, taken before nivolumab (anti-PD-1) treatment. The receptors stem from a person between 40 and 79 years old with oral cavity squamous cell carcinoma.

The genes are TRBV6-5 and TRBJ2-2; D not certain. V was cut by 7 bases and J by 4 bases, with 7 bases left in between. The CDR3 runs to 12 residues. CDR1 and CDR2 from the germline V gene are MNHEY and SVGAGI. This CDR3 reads CASISGTGELFF. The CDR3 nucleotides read TGTGCCAGCATCTCAGGCACCGGGGAGCTGTTTTTT.

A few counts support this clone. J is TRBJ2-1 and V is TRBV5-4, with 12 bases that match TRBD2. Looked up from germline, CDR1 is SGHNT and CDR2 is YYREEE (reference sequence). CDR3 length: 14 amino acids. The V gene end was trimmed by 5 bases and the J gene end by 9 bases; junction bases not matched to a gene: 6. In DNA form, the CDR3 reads TGTGCCAGCAGGTATCTAGCGGGGGGGACTGAGCAGTTCTTC. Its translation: CASRYLAGGTEQFF.

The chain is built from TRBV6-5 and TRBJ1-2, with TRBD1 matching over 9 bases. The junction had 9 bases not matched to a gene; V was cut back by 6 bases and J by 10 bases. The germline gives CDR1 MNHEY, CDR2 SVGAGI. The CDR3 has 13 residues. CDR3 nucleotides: TGTGCCAGCAGATCCGGGACAGGGTCCCCCTACACCTTC. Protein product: CASRSGTGSPYTF.

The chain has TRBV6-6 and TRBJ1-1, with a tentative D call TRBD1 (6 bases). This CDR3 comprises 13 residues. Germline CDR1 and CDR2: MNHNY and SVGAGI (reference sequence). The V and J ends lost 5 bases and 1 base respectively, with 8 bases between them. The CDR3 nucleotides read TGTGCCAGCAGTACAGGGTCGAACACTGAAGCTTTCTTT. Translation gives CASSTGSNTEAFF.

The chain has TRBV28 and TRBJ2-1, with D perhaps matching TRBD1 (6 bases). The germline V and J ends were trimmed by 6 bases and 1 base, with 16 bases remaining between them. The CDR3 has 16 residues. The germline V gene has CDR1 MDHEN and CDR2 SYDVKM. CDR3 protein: CASSKGDGKSYNEQFF. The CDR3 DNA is TGTGCCAGCAGCAAGGGGGACGGGAAATCCTACAATGAGCAGTTCTTC.

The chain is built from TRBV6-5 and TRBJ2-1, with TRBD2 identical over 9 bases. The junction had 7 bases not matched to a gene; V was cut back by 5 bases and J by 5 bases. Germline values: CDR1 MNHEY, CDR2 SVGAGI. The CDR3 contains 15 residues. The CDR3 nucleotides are TGTGCCAGCAGTCGAACGGGACTAGCCAACAATGAGCAGTTCTTC. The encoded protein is CASSRTGLANNEQFF.

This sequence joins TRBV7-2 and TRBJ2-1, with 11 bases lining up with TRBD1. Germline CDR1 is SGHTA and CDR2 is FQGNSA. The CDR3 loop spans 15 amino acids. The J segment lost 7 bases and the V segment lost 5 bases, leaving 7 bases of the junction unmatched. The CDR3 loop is CASSRDRGYLNEQFF. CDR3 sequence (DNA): TGTGCCAGCAGCCGGGACAGGGGGTACTTGAATGAGCAGTTCTTC.

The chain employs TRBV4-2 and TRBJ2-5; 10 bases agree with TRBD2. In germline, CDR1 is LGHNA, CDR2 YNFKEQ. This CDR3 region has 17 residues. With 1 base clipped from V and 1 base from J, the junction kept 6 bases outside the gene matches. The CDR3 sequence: CASSQGGGLAAQETQYF. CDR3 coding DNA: TGTGCCAGCAGCCAAGGAGGAGGACTAGCGGCCCAAGAGACCCAGTACTTC.

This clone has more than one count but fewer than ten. CDR3 in amino acids: CASSFNAGNGYTF. In nucleotides, the CDR3 is TGTGCCAGCAGCTTTAATGCAGGGAACGGCTACACCTTC. This rearrangement joins TRBV7-2 to TRBJ1-2, with a tentative D call TRBD1 (5 bases). The V and J ends lost 3 bases and 8 bases respectively, with 13 bases between them. Germline values: CDR1 SGHTA, CDR2 FQGNSA. The length of the CDR3 is 13 residues.

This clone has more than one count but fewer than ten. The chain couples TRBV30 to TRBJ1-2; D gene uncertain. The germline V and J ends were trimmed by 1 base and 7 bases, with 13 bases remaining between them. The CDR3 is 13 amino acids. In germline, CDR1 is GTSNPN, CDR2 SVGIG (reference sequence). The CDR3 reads CAWSGIRWSGYTF. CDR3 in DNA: TGTGCCTGGAGTGGAATTCGGTGGAGTGGCTACACCTTC.

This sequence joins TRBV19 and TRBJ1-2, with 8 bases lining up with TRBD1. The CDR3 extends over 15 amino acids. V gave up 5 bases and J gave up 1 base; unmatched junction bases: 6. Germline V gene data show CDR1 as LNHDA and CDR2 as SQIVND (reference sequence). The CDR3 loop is CASSLTGELNYGYTF. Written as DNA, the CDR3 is TGTGCCAGTAGTCTGACAGGGGAACTTAACTATGGCTACACCTTC.

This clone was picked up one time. The CDR3 DNA sequence: TGTGCCAGCAGGGCTGCCGGGACTACTACAACCGAGCAGTACTTC. Residues: CASRAAGTTTTEQYF. V is TRBV28 and J is TRBJ2-7; 7 bases are a match to TRBD2. Germline CDR1 reads MDHEN; CDR2 reads SYDVKM. The CDR3 spans 15 residues. J lost 6 bases, V lost 6 bases, and 14 bases had no gene match.

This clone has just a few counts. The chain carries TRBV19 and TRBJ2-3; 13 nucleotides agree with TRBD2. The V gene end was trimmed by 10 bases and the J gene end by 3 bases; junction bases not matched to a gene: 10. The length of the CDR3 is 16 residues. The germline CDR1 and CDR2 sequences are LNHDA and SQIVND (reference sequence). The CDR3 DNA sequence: TGTGCCACTGGACTAGCGGGGGAATTAGGTACAGATACGCAGTATTTT. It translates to CATGLAGELGTDTQYF.

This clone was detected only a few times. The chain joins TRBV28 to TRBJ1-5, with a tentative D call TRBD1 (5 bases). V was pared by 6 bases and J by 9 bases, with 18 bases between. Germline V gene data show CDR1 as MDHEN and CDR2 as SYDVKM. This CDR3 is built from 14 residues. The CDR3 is CASSPPSDTAPQHF. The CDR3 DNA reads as TGTGCCAGCAGCCCGCCCTCGGACACGGCGCCCCAGCATTTT.

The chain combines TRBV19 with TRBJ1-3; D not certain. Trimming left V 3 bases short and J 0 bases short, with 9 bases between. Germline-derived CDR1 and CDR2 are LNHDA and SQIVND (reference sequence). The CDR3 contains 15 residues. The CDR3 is CASSIAGPSGNTIYF. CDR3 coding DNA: TGTGCCAGTAGTATCGCCGGACCCTCTGGAAACACCATATATTTT.